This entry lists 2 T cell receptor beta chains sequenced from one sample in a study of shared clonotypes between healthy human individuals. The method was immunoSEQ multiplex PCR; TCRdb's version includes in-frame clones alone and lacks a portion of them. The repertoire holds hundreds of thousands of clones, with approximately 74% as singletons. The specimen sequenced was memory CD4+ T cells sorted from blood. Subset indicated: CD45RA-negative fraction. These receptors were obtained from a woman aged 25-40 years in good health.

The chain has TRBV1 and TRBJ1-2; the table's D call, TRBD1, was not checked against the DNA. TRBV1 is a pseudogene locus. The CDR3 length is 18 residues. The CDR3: CTSSQEFPRTGGLNGYTF. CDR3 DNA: TGCACCAGCAGCCAAGAGTTCCCCCGGACAGGGGGATTGAATGGCTACACCTTC.

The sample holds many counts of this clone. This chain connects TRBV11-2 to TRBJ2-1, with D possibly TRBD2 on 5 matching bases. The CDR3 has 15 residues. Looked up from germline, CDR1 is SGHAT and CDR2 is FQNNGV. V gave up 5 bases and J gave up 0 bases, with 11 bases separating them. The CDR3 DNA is TGTGCCAGCAGCGTACGCGAGGGCTCCTACAATGAGCAGTTCTTC. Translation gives CASSVREGSYNEQFF.